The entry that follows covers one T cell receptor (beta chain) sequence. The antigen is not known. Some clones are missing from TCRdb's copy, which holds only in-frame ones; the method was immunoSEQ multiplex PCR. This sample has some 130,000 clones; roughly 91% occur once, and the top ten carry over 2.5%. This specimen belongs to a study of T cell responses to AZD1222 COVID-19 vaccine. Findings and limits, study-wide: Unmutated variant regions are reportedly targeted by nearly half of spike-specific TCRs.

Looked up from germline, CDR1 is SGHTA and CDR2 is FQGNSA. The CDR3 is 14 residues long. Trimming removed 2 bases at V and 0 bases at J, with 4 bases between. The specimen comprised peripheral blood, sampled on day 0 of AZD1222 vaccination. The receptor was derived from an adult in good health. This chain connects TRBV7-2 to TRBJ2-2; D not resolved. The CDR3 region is CASSLIANTGELFF. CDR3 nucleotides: TGTGCCAGCAGCTTAATTGCGAACACCGGGGAGCTGTTTTTT.